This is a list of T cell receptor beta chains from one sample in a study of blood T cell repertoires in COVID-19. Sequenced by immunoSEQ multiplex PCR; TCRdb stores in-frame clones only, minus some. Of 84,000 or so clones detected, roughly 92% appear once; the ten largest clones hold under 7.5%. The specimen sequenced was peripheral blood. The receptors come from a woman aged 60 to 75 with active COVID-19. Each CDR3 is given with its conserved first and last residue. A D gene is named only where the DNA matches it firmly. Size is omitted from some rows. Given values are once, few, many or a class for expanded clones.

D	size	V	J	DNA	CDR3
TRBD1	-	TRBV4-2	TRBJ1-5	TGTGCCAGCAGCCTCGGGACAGGGAGAAGTCAGCCCCAGCATTTT	CASSLGTGRSQPQHF
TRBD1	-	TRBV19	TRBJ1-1	TGTGCCAGTACCCCGACGGCACAGGGGAGCACTGAAGCTTTCTTT	CASTPTAQGSTEAFF
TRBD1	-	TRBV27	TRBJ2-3	TGTGCCAGCAGTACGGGGACAGGGGCGAATACGCAGTATTTT	CASSTGTGANTQYF
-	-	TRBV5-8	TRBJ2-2	TGTGCCAGCAGCCTTTACAGGGCCACCGGGGAGCTGTTTTTT	CASSLYRATGELFF
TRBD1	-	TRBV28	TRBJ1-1	TGTGCCAGCAGCCAACTCACCAGGGGGCTGGTTCGAAAGACTGAAGCTTTCTTT	CASSQLTRGLVRKTEAFF
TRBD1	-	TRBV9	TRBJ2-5	TGTGCCAGCAGCGGTAGACAGGGGGCTTGGGAGACCCAGTACTTC	CASSGRQGAWETQYF
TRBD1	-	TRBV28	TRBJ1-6	TGTGCCAGCAGTTTAGAAGACAGGGCCAATTCACCCCTCCACTTT	CASSLEDRANSPLHF
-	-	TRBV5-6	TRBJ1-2	TGTGCCAGCAGCTTGGCTGGGGGGGATGGCTACACCTTC	CASSLAGGDGYTF
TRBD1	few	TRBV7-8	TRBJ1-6	TGTGCCAGCAGACCAGCGGGACAGGGGACCCGAGGGCCCCTCCACTTT	CASRPAGQGTRGPLHF
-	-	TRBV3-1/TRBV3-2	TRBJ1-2	TGTGCCAGCAGCCAAGTTTCTCTTAACTATGGCTACACCTTC	CASSQVSLNYGYTF
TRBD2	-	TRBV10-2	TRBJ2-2	TGCGCCAGCAGTGATGCTAGCGGGATTGGCATCACCGGGGAGCTGTTTTTT	CASSDASGIGITGELFF
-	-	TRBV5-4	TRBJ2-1	TGTGCCAGCAGCTTGTCCCGGGAGAATGAGCAGTTCTTC	CASSLSRENEQFF
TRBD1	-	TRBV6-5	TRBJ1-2	TGTGCCAGCTCCCGGGCCGGGACAGGGGTCTATGGCTACACCTTC	CASSRAGTGVYGYTF
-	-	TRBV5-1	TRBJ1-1	TGCGCCAGCAGCCCGATTGACGGGGTTACCACTGAAGCTTTCTTT	CASSPIDGVTTEAFF
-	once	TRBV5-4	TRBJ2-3	TGTGCCAGCAGCTTGGTACAGGGAGGGAGAGATACGCAGTATTTT	CASSLVQGGRDTQYF
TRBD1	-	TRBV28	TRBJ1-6	TGTGCCAGCAGTTTATTATTCGTGGGACAGGGTCTAGGTTCACCCCTCCACTTT	CASSLLFVGQGLGSPLHF
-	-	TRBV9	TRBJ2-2	TGTGCCAGCAGCGTAGACCCCCCAACACGGGCGAACACCGGGGAGCTGTTTTTT	CASSVDPPTRANTGELFF
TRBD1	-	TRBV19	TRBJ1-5	TGTGCCAGTAGAATCGGGACAGGGGTGAGTCAGCCCCAGCATTTT	CASRIGTGVSQPQHF
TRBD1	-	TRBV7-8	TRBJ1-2	TGTGCCAGCAGCATACGGACAGGGGGACGTGGCTACACCTTC	CASSIRTGGRGYTF
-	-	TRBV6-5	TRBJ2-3	TGTGCCAGCAGTTACGGGAGTTATCGCACAGATACGCAGTATTTT	CASSYGSYRTDTQYF
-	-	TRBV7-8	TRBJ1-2	TGTGCCAGCAGCCCAAGGACAGCTAACTATGGCTACACCTTC	CASSPRTANYGYTF
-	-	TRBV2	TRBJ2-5	TGTGCCAGCAATTTGGGGGGGGCCCAAGAGACCCAGTACTTC	CASNLGGAQETQYF
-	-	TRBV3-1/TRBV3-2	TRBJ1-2	TGTGCCAGCAGCCAAGTAAGTTCCCCATCCTCGGGCTATGGCTACACCTTC	CASSQVSSPSSGYGYTF
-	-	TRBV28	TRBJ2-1	TGTGCCAGCAGTTCAAACACCAACAGGGCTCGGGCCGATGAGCAGTTCTTC	CASSSNTNRARADEQFF
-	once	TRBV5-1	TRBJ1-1	TGCGCCAGCAGCGATACAATGAACACTGAAGCTTTCTTT	CASSDTMNTEAFF
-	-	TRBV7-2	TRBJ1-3	TGTGCCAGCAGCTTAATGGCAGGGGTTGGAAACACCATATATTTT	CASSLMAGVGNTIYF
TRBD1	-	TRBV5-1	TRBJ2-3	TGCGCCAGCAGCTTGCAGGGGGTCGCAGATACGCAGTATTTT	CASSLQGVADTQYF
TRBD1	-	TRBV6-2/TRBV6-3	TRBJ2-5	TGTGCCAGCAGTCTCCCTCGACAGGGGGAGACCCAGTACTTC	CASSLPRQGETQYF
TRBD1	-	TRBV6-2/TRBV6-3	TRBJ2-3	TGTGCCAGCAGTTACTCTGGGACAGGGGTTACAGATACGCAGTATTTT	CASSYSGTGVTDTQYF
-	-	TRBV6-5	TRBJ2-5	TGTGCCAGCAGTTACCCCCCTGGGGGGGGCGGGAAGACCCAGTACTTC	CASSYPPGGGGKTQYF
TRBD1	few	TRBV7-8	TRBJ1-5	TGTGCCAGCAGCACGGACAGGGTGGGGGATAGCAATCAGCCCCAGCATTTT	CASSTDRVGDSNQPQHF
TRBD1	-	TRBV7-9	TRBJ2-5	TGTGCCAGCAGCCTAGCAGGGGGCGGAGAGACCCAGTACTTC	CASSLAGGGETQYF
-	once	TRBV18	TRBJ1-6	TGTGCCAGCTCACTCCTCCGGGACAAGGATTCACCCCTCCACTTT	CASSLLRDKDSPLHF
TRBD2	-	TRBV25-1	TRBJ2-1	TGTGCCAGCAGTGCCCAAGGCGGGGGGTACTCCTACAATGAGCAGTTCTTC	CASSAQGGGYSYNEQFF
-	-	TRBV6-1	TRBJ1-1	TGTGCCAGCAGTGACAGGAACACTGAAGCTTTCTTT	CASSDRNTEAFF
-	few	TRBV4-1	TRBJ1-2	TGCGCCAGCAGCCAAGTTAATTTTATTGGTCCGGGTGGCTATGGCTACACCTTC	CASSQVNFIGPGGYGYTF
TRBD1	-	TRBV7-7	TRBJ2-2	TGTGCTAGCAGCCCCCGATTAGGACAGGGTACCGGGGAGCTGTTTTTT	CASSPRLGQGTGELFF
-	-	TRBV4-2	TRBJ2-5	TGTGCCAGCAGCCAAGATCTGGCCTCTCGGGGGGAGACCCAGTACTTC	CASSQDLASRGETQYF
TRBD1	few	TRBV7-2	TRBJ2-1	TGTGCCAGCAGCCCGGGACAGCAATACAATGAGCAGTTCTTC	CASSPGQQYNEQFF
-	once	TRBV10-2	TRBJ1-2	TGCGCCAGCAGTGAGTCGAGACAGACCTATGGCTACACCTTC	CASSESRQTYGYTF
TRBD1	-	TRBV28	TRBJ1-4	TGTGCCAGCAACACGCAGGGGGCGCACGGTGAAAAACTGTTTTTT	CASNTQGAHGEKLFF